Listed below are T cell receptor beta chains from one sample, sequenced in a study of cytomegalovirus exposure and HLA in healthy donors. The data were produced by immunoSEQ multiplex PCR, yet TCRdb's version contains in-frame clones alone and is incomplete. This sample has about 150,000 clones, with 65% to 90% found just once. The sequenced sample was PBMCs. Source of these receptors: a woman aged 50 to 60 in good health and CMV-seropositive. Both conserved end residues are part of each CDR3. A D gene is named only where the DNA matches it firmly. A clone size is listed for some rows: how often the clone was seen (once, few, many), or a class if it is expanded.

d_call: .
clone_size: few
cdr3_length: 16
j_call: TRBJ2-7
v_call: TRBV27
cdr3_nt: TGTGCCAGCAGTTTATCGAGGCAGAAACTACCCTACGAGCAGTACTTC
cdr3_aa: CASSLSRQKLPYEQYF

d_call: TRBD2
clone_size: once
cdr3_length: 16
j_call: TRBJ2-2
v_call: TRBV7-2
cdr3_nt: TGTGCCAGCAGCTTATCACTAGCGGGGTTCGCCGGGGAGCTGTTTTTT
cdr3_aa: CASSLSLAGFAGELFF

d_call: .
clone_size: few
cdr3_length: 15
j_call: TRBJ2-6
v_call: TRBV7-8
cdr3_nt: TGTGCCAGCAGCTTTTTGGGGGCAGGGGCCAACGTCCTGACTTTC
cdr3_aa: CASSFLGAGANVLTF

d_call: .
clone_size: .
cdr3_length: 15
j_call: TRBJ2-1
v_call: TRBV5-1
cdr3_nt: TGCGCCAGCAGCTTGACCGCAGGGAACGGCAATGAGCAGTTCTTC
cdr3_aa: CASSLTAGNGNEQFF

d_call: TRBD2
clone_size: .
cdr3_length: 13
j_call: TRBJ2-1
v_call: TRBV9
cdr3_nt: TGTGCCAGCAGTAGCGGGGGACGCGCCGAGCAGTTCTTC
cdr3_aa: CASSSGGRAEQFF

d_call: .
clone_size: .
cdr3_length: 13
j_call: TRBJ1-1
v_call: TRBV28
cdr3_nt: TGTGCCAGCAGTCTCAGGGACCTAGCGAGGGCTTTCTTT
cdr3_aa: CASSLRDLARAFF

d_call: .
clone_size: few
cdr3_length: 15
j_call: TRBJ1-5
v_call: TRBV30
cdr3_nt: TGTGCCTGGAGTGTAGGTCAGGGGACCAATCAGCCCCAGCATTTT
cdr3_aa: CAWSVGQGTNQPQHF

d_call: .
clone_size: .
cdr3_length: 13
j_call: TRBJ2-1
v_call: TRBV27
cdr3_nt: TGTGCCAGCTCGTCTGGGAGCTACAATGAGCAGTTCTTC
cdr3_aa: CASSSGSYNEQFF

d_call: .
clone_size: .
cdr3_length: 15
j_call: TRBJ2-7
v_call: TRBV6-1
cdr3_nt: TGTGCCAGCAGTGAAGCCGGCAGGGAAAGGGCTAAGCAGTACTTC
cdr3_aa: CASSEAGRERAKQYF

d_call: .
clone_size: .
cdr3_length: 14
j_call: TRBJ1-5
v_call: TRBV4-2
cdr3_nt: TGTGCCAGCAGCCTATGGGGAGCAGATCAGCCCCAGCATTTT
cdr3_aa: CASSLWGADQPQHF

d_call: TRBD1
clone_size: .
cdr3_length: 16
j_call: TRBJ2-2
v_call: TRBV15
cdr3_nt: TGTGCCACCAGCAGAGATGCGGGACAGGGGCGCGGGGAGCTGTTTTTT
cdr3_aa: CATSRDAGQGRGELFF

d_call: TRBD1
clone_size: .
cdr3_length: 15
j_call: TRBJ2-1
v_call: TRBV29-1
cdr3_nt: TGCAGCGGCCGAACCGGGACAGGGGGTGTTTATGAGCAGTTCTTC
cdr3_aa: CSGRTGTGGVYEQFF

d_call: .
clone_size: .
cdr3_length: 15
j_call: TRBJ2-1
v_call: TRBV5-1
cdr3_nt: TGCGCCAGCAGCAATCTCGAAGGGGCCTACAATGAGCAGTTCTTC
cdr3_aa: CASSNLEGAYNEQFF

d_call: .
clone_size: .
cdr3_length: 16
j_call: TRBJ2-6
v_call: TRBV10-3
cdr3_nt: TGTGCCATCAGGGAGGGTGGCAGCTCTGGGGCCAACGTCCTGACTTTC
cdr3_aa: CAIREGGSSGANVLTF

d_call: TRBD1
clone_size: .
cdr3_length: 17
j_call: TRBJ2-7
v_call: TRBV7-8
cdr3_nt: TGTGCCAGCAGCTCCCAATCTCTACGGGACAGGGGCCACGAGCAGTACTTC
cdr3_aa: CASSSQSLRDRGHEQYF

d_call: TRBD2
clone_size: .
cdr3_length: 17
j_call: TRBJ2-1
v_call: TRBV7-6
cdr3_nt: TGTGCCAGCAGCTTAGCAATCGTCGGACTAGCAGGCAATGAGCAGTTCTTC
cdr3_aa: CASSLAIVGLAGNEQFF

d_call: TRBD2
clone_size: .
cdr3_length: 12
j_call: TRBJ2-1
v_call: TRBV30
cdr3_nt: TGTGCCTGCCCGGGACTAGCGGGCGAGCAGTTCTTC
cdr3_aa: CACPGLAGEQFF

d_call: TRBD1
clone_size: .
cdr3_length: 16
j_call: TRBJ1-6
v_call: TRBV27
cdr3_nt: TGTGCCAGCAGTTATGCGAGGACAGGGGGGAATTCACCCCTCCACTTT
cdr3_aa: CASSYARTGGNSPLHF

d_call: .
clone_size: once
cdr3_length: 13
j_call: TRBJ2-1
v_call: TRBV19
cdr3_nt: TGTGCCAGTAGTCCCACACCTTGGAATGAGCAGTTCTTC
cdr3_aa: CASSPTPWNEQFF

d_call: TRBD1
clone_size: .
cdr3_length: 13
j_call: TRBJ1-2
v_call: TRBV10-3
cdr3_nt: TGTGCCATCAAGGAGGGACAGAGCTATGGCTACACCTTC
cdr3_aa: CAIKEGQSYGYTF

d_call: TRBD1
clone_size: .
cdr3_length: 13
j_call: TRBJ1-2
v_call: TRBV10-3
cdr3_nt: TGTGCCATCGGATCGACAGGGACATATGGCTACACCTTC
cdr3_aa: CAIGSTGTYGYTF

d_call: .
clone_size: once
cdr3_length: 14
j_call: TRBJ2-2
v_call: TRBV19
cdr3_nt: TGTGCCAGTAGTGTCGGGGGTGGGACCGGGGAGCTGTTTTTT
cdr3_aa: CASSVGGGTGELFF

d_call: TRBD2
clone_size: .
cdr3_length: 15
j_call: TRBJ2-1
v_call: TRBV7-9
cdr3_nt: TGTGCCAGCAGCTTAGTCGCGGGGGGGGCAAGCGAGCAGTTCTTC
cdr3_aa: CASSLVAGGASEQFF

d_call: .
clone_size: few
cdr3_length: 18
j_call: TRBJ2-3
v_call: TRBV5-6
cdr3_nt: TGTGCCAGCGGCACCCCCCTGCTGGGGGGTGGGGGCACAGATACGCAGTATTTT
cdr3_aa: CASGTPLLGGGGTDTQYF

d_call: TRBD1
clone_size: .
cdr3_length: 14
j_call: TRBJ1-1
v_call: TRBV6-5
cdr3_nt: TGTGCCAGCCATCAGGGGGATATGAACACTGAAGCTTTCTTT
cdr3_aa: CASHQGDMNTEAFF

d_call: .
clone_size: once
cdr3_length: 11
j_call: TRBJ1-1
v_call: TRBV29-1
cdr3_nt: TGCAGCGTTTGGGTTACGGGGGAAGCTTTCTTT
cdr3_aa: CSVWVTGEAFF

d_call: .
clone_size: .
cdr3_length: 12
j_call: TRBJ1-1
v_call: TRBV13
cdr3_nt: TGCGCCAGCAGCCAATTCGGGACTGAAGCTTTCTTT
cdr3_aa: CASSQFGTEAFF

d_call: TRBD1
clone_size: .
cdr3_length: 15
j_call: TRBJ2-7
v_call: TRBV7-9
cdr3_nt: TGTGCCAGCAGACCCGGGACAGGGGGCCTCTACGAGCAGTACTTC
cdr3_aa: CASRPGTGGLYEQYF

d_call: TRBD2
clone_size: .
cdr3_length: 16
j_call: TRBJ2-1
v_call: TRBV7-3
cdr3_nt: TGTGCCAGCAGCCCGATGGGACTAGCGGGGGGTAATGAGCAGTTCTTC
cdr3_aa: CASSPMGLAGGNEQFF

d_call: TRBD1
clone_size: few
cdr3_length: 16
j_call: TRBJ2-7
v_call: TRBV27
cdr3_nt: TGTGCCAGCAGTTTATCCGGGACAGGGATCCTCTACGAGCAGTACTTC
cdr3_aa: CASSLSGTGILYEQYF

d_call: TRBD1
clone_size: .
cdr3_length: 14
j_call: TRBJ1-2
v_call: TRBV6-5
cdr3_nt: TGTGCCAGCAGGCGCGACAGGGCGGGAAGGGGCTACACCTTC
cdr3_aa: CASRRDRAGRGYTF

d_call: .
clone_size: .
cdr3_length: 16
j_call: TRBJ2-3
v_call: TRBV6-5
cdr3_nt: TGTGCCAGCAGTTACTCGAGAAGGGGGGGTACAGATACGCAGTATTTT
cdr3_aa: CASSYSRRGGTDTQYF

d_call: .
clone_size: .
cdr3_length: 13
j_call: TRBJ1-1
v_call: TRBV7-9
cdr3_nt: TGTGCCAGCAGCGCGAAAGTGAACACTGAAGCTTTCTTT
cdr3_aa: CASSAKVNTEAFF

d_call: .
clone_size: .
cdr3_length: 14
j_call: TRBJ2-7
v_call: TRBV6-1
cdr3_nt: TGTGCCAGCAGTGAAATCCGGGTAAAGGACGAGCAGTACTTC
cdr3_aa: CASSEIRVKDEQYF

d_call: TRBD2
clone_size: .
cdr3_length: 12
j_call: TRBJ2-1
v_call: TRBV29-1
cdr3_nt: TGCAGCGGTGGGACTAGCTTTAATGAGCAGTTCTTC
cdr3_aa: CSGGTSFNEQFF

d_call: .
clone_size: .
cdr3_length: 13
j_call: TRBJ2-7
v_call: TRBV6-5
cdr3_nt: TGTGCCAGCGGTTATAAGGGGTCCTACGAGCAGTACTTC
cdr3_aa: CASGYKGSYEQYF

d_call: .
clone_size: .
cdr3_length: 16
j_call: TRBJ2-3
v_call: TRBV10-1
cdr3_nt: TGCGCCAGCGGGGAGAGCCAGTTTGGCCGCACAGATACGCAGTATTTT
cdr3_aa: CASGESQFGRTDTQYF

d_call: TRBD1
clone_size: .
cdr3_length: 14
j_call: TRBJ1-2
v_call: TRBV7-9
cdr3_nt: TGTGCCAGCAGCTACATACAGGGGTTGAATGGCTACACCTTC
cdr3_aa: CASSYIQGLNGYTF

d_call: TRBD2
clone_size: once
cdr3_length: 18
j_call: TRBJ2-7
v_call: TRBV13
cdr3_nt: TGTGCCAGCAGCTTAGAAGGACTAGCCGGACCAACAGGAGGCGAGCAGTACTTC
cdr3_aa: CASSLEGLAGPTGGEQYF

d_call: .
clone_size: .
cdr3_length: 12
j_call: TRBJ1-1
v_call: TRBV29-1
cdr3_nt: TGCAGCGTAAGGGGAGGTGTCACTGAAGCTTTCTTT
cdr3_aa: CSVRGGVTEAFF

d_call: TRBD1
clone_size: .
cdr3_length: 15
j_call: TRBJ1-1
v_call: TRBV5-1
cdr3_nt: TGCGCCAGCAGCTTGGGGACAGGGTTGGGGACTGAAGCTTTCTTT
cdr3_aa: CASSLGTGLGTEAFF

d_call: TRBD1
clone_size: few
cdr3_length: 12
j_call: TRBJ1-1
v_call: TRBV29-1
cdr3_nt: TGCAGCGCTTACAGGGGGAACACTGAAGCTTTCTTT
cdr3_aa: CSAYRGNTEAFF

d_call: .
clone_size: .
cdr3_length: 13
j_call: TRBJ2-1
v_call: TRBV27
cdr3_nt: TGTGCCAGCAGTTTAGGGTCGGGGAATGAGCAGTTCTTC
cdr3_aa: CASSLGSGNEQFF

d_call: .
clone_size: .
cdr3_length: 14
j_call: TRBJ2-7
v_call: TRBV7-2
cdr3_nt: TGTGCCAGCAGCTCAAGCGGTAGGCTCGGCGAGCAGTACTTC
cdr3_aa: CASSSSGRLGEQYF

d_call: TRBD2
clone_size: once
cdr3_length: 16
j_call: TRBJ2-1
v_call: TRBV7-3
cdr3_nt: TGTGCCAGCAGCTTAACTCCGGGGGGTACGACCAATGAGCAGTTCTTC
cdr3_aa: CASSLTPGGTTNEQFF

d_call: .
clone_size: .
cdr3_length: 13
j_call: TRBJ1-2
v_call: TRBV30
cdr3_nt: TGTGCCTGGAGTGTAGGAGGGTTCGATGGCTACACCTTC
cdr3_aa: CAWSVGGFDGYTF

d_call: .
clone_size: .
cdr3_length: 15
j_call: TRBJ2-7
v_call: TRBV7-2
cdr3_nt: TGTGCCAGCAGCCTACAGGACAGAGTCTCCTACGAGCAGTACTTC
cdr3_aa: CASSLQDRVSYEQYF

d_call: .
clone_size: once
cdr3_length: 15
j_call: TRBJ2-4
v_call: TRBV6-5
cdr3_nt: TGTGCCAGCAGTTACTCTCGGGTAGCCAAAAACATTCAGTACTTC
cdr3_aa: CASSYSRVAKNIQYF

d_call: TRBD2
clone_size: .
cdr3_length: 16
j_call: TRBJ2-4
v_call: TRBV5-6
cdr3_nt: TGTGCCAGCAGGACCGGACTAGCGGGGGGTCTAAACATTCAGTACTTC
cdr3_aa: CASRTGLAGGLNIQYF

d_call: .
clone_size: .
cdr3_length: 14
j_call: TRBJ1-6
v_call: TRBV25-1
cdr3_nt: TGTGCCACCTCGATCGAGGCAAACAATTCACCCCTCCACTTT
cdr3_aa: CATSIEANNSPLHF

d_call: TRBD1
clone_size: .
cdr3_length: 14
j_call: TRBJ2-1
v_call: TRBV6-1
cdr3_nt: TGTGCCAGCGGGGAGGACAGGGGTTACAATGAGCAGTTCTTC
cdr3_aa: CASGEDRGYNEQFF

d_call: TRBD1
clone_size: .
cdr3_length: 13
j_call: TRBJ2-1
v_call: TRBV11-3
cdr3_nt: TGTGCCAGCAGCCCCAGACAGGGGGTCGAGCAGTTCTTC
cdr3_aa: CASSPRQGVEQFF

d_call: .
clone_size: .
cdr3_length: 13
j_call: TRBJ1-4
v_call: TRBV11-2
cdr3_nt: TGTGCCAGCAGCTTATCCATCGCTAGAAAACTGTTTTTT
cdr3_aa: CASSLSIARKLFF